The T cell receptor (beta chain) under discussion was sequenced for a study of neoadjuvant anti-PD-1 for oral cavity cancer. Study context: Before surgery, most patients got three to four biweekly 3 mg/kg nivolumab doses.

PBMC libraries mostly used about 450 ng of input genomic DNA, with six replicates per sample. Sequencing used immunoSEQ multiplex PCR; TCRdb keeps in-frame clones, though not all of them. Altogether around 81,000 clones are present, 70% to 85% being singletons, with the ten largest covering about 2.9%. The CDR3 is 15 amino acids. V lost 5 bases and J lost 1; bases outside the gene matches: 6. The germline gives CDR1 PRHDT, CDR2 FYEKMQ (reference sequence). The sequencing here drew on PBMCs, taken before nivolumab (anti-PD-1) treatment. The sequence came from a person aged 40 to 85 with oral cavity squamous cell carcinoma. The chain couples TRBV13 to TRBJ1-1; 8 nucleotides match TRBD1. DNA for the CDR3: TGTGCCAGCAGCATACTGACAGGGGCGAACACTGAAGCTTTCTTT. It yields the protein CASSILTGANTEAFF.